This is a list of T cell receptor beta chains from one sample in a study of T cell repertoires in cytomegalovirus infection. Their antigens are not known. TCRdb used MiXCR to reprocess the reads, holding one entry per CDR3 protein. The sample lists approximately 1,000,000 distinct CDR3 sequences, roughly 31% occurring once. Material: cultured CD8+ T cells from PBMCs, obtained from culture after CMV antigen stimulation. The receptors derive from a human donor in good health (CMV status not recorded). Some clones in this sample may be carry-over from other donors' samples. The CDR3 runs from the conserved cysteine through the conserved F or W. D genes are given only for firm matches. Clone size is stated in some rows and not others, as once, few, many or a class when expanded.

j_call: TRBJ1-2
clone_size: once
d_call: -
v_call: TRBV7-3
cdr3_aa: CASSDITKSSVGYTF
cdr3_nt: TGTGCCAGCAGCGATATTACAAAATCCTCGGTCGGCTACACCTTC

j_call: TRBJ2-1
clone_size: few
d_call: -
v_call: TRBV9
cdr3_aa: CASSSRLGKGNEQFF
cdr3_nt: TGTGCCAGCAGCTCACGACTTGGGAAGGGCAATGAGCAGTTCTTC

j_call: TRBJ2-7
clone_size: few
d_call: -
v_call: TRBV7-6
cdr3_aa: CASSSTVGLPAVEQYF
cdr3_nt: TGTGCCAGCAGCTCAACTGTCGGGCTTCCCGCGGTAGAGCAGTACTTC

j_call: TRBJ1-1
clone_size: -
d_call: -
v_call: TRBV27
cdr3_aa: CASSSLGRNAEAFF
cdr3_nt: TGTGCCAGCAGTTCCTTAGGGAGGAACGCTGAAGCTTTCTTT

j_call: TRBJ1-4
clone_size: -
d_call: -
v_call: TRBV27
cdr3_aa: CASSLGSANEKLFF
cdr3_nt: TGTGCCAGCAGTTTGGGGAGTGCCAATGAAAAACTGTTTTTT

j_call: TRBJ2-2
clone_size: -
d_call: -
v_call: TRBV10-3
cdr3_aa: CAISERHSTGELFF
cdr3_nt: TGTGCCATCAGTGAACGGCATTCCACCGGGGAGCTGTTTTTT

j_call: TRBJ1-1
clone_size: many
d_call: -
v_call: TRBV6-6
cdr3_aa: CASSWTRTSTEAFF
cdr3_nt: TGTGCCAGCAGTTGGACCAGAACATCCACTGAAGCTTTCTTT

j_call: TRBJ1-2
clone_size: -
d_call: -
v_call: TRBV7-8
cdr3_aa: CASSLRAGTDVGYTF
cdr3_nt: TGTGCCAGCAGCTTAAGGGCAGGGACGGACGTGGGCTACACCTTC

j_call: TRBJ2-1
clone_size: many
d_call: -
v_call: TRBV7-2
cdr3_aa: CASTGGLWDEQFF
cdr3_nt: TGTGCCAGCACCGGGGGCCTTTGGGATGAGCAGTTCTTC

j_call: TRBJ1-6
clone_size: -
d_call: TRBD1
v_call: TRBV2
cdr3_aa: CASSVGTGNSPLHF
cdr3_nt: TGTGCCAGCAGTGTAGGGACAGGGAATTCACCCCTCCACTTT

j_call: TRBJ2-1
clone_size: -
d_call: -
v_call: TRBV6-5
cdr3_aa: CASSFLAGAIGDEQFF
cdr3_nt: TGTGCCAGCAGTTTCCTGGCCGGGGCGATTGGGGATGAGCAGTTCTTC

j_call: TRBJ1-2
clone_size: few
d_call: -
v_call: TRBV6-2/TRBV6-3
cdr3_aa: CASSDNNYGYTF
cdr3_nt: TGTGCCAGCAGCGACAACAACTATGGCTACACCTTC

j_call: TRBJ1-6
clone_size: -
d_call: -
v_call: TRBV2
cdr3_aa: CASSDPGAGVLYNSPLHF
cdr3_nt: TGTGCCAGCAGTGATCCTGGGGCAGGAGTGCTATATAATTCACCCCTCCACTTT

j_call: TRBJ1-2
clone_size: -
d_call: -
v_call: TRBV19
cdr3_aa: CASDPGHYFYGYTF
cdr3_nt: TGTGCCAGTGATCCGGGACATTACTTCTATGGCTACACCTTC

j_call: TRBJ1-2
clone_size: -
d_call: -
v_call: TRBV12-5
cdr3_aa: CASARPGIYGYTF
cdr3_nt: TGTGCTAGTGCCCGGCCCGGGATTTATGGCTACACCTTC

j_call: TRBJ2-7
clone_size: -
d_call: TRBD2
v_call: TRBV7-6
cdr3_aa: CASSPLTSGGVGEQYF
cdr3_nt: TGTGCCAGCAGCCCCTTGACTAGCGGGGGGGTTGGCGAGCAGTACTTC

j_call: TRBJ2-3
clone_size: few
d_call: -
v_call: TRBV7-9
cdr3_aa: CASNQGQADTQYF
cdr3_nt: TGTGCCAGCAACCAGGGTCAGGCAGATACGCAGTATTTT

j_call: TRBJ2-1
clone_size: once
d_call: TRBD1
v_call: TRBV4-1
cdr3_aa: CASSPGDRFNEQFF
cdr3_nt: TGCGCCAGCAGCCCGGGGGACAGGTTCAATGAGCAGTTCTTC

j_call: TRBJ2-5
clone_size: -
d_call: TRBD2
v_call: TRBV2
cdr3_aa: CASSEARRRGSSVETQYF
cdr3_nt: TGTGCCAGCAGTGAAGCCAGGCGCCGCGGGAGCAGTGTGGAGACCCAGTACTTC

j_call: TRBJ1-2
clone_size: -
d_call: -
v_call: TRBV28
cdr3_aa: CASSLPPKRNYGYTF
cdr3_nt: TGTGCCAGCAGTTTGCCCCCGAAAAGGAACTATGGCTACACCTTC

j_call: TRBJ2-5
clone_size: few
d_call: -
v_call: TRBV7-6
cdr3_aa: CASSLTWTDTEGETQYF
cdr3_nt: TGTGCCAGCAGCCTTACCTGGACAGACACCGAGGGGGAGACCCAGTACTTC

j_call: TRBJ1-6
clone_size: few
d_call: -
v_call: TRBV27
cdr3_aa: CASTLKQSSYNSPLHF
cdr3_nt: TGTGCCAGCACCTTGAAGCAGAGCTCCTATAATTCACCCCTCCACTTT

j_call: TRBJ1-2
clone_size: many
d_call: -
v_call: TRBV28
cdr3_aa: CASSFPTRGLVISGYTF
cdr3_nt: TGTGCCAGCAGTTTTCCAACTAGGGGACTGGTCATTAGTGGCTACACCTTC

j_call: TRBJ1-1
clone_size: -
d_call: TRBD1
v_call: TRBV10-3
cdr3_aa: CAISDRTGGDTEAFF
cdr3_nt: TGTGCCATCAGTGATAGGACAGGGGGCGACACTGAAGCTTTCTTT